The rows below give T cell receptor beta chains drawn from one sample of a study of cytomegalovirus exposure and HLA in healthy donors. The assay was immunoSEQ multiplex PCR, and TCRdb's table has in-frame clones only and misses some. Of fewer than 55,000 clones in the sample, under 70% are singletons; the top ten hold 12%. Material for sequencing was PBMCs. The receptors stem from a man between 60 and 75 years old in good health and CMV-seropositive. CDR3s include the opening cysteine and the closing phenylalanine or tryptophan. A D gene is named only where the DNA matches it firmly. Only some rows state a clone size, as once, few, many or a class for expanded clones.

CDR3: CASSLVIEETQYF
DNA: TGCGCCAGCAGCTTGGTCATTGAAGAGACCCAGTACTTC
J: TRBJ2-5
V: TRBV5-1
D: NA
size: NA

CDR3: CAISESRVAGSSEQFF
DNA: TGTGCCATCAGTGAATCTAGGGTAGCGGGATCCTCAGAGCAGTTCTTC
J: TRBJ2-1
V: TRBV10-3
D: TRBD2
size: few

CDR3: CASSDGRIRDEQFF
DNA: TGCGCCAGCAGCGACGGGAGGATTAGGGATGAGCAGTTCTTC
J: TRBJ2-1
V: TRBV10-1
D: TRBD2
size: NA

CDR3: CASSHLPGQGAQGANVLTF
DNA: TGCGCCAGCAGCCATTTACCGGGACAGGGGGCGCAAGGGGCCAACGTCCTGACTTTC
J: TRBJ2-6
V: TRBV4-1
D: TRBD1
size: NA

CDR3: CASSPGTSSWGDTQYF
DNA: TGTGCCAGCAGCCCCGGGACTAGCAGTTGGGGAGATACGCAGTATTTT
J: TRBJ2-3
V: TRBV5-4
D: TRBD2
size: few

CDR3: CASSPGRGGTYEQYF
DNA: TGTGCCAGCAGCCCCGGACGGGGTGGGACCTACGAGCAGTACTTC
J: TRBJ2-7
V: TRBV5-6
D: NA
size: NA

CDR3: CSVDGTANTEAFF
DNA: TGCAGCGTTGACGGGACAGCGAACACTGAAGCTTTCTTT
J: TRBJ1-1
V: TRBV29-1
D: TRBD1
size: NA

CDR3: CASSNRAGENQPQHF
DNA: TGTGCCAGCAGTAACAGGGCAGGTGAGAATCAGCCCCAGCATTTT
J: TRBJ1-5
V: TRBV2
D: NA
size: NA

CDR3: CASSLGAGGRYNEQFF
DNA: TGTGCCAGCAGCTTAGGGGCGGGAGGCAGGTACAATGAGCAGTTCTTC
J: TRBJ2-1
V: TRBV7-2
D: TRBD2
size: few

CDR3: CAISGDRDTTEAFF
DNA: TGTGCCATCAGTGGGGACAGGGACACCACTGAAGCTTTCTTT
J: TRBJ1-1
V: TRBV10-3
D: TRBD1
size: NA

CDR3: CARSSDLTGKRSFRGDGYTF
DNA: TGTGCCAGAAGCTCAGACCTTACAGGGAAACGGTCGTTTCGGGGAGATGGCTACACCTTC
J: TRBJ1-2
V: TRBV5-3
D: NA
size: NA

CDR3: CGGVAYEQYF
DNA: TGCGGAGGGGTGGCCTACGAGCAGTACTTC
J: TRBJ2-7
V: TRBV29-1
D: NA
size: few

CDR3: CASGPGQGGNQPQHF
DNA: TGTGCCAGCGGGCCGGGACAAGGGGGCAATCAGCCCCAGCATTTT
J: TRBJ1-5
V: TRBV27
D: NA
size: NA

CDR3: CASTPGDRAGIYGYTF
DNA: TGTGCCAGCACTCCAGGGGACAGAGCGGGTATTTATGGCTACACCTTC
J: TRBJ1-2
V: TRBV6-6
D: TRBD1
size: NA

CDR3: CASIPQGLSSYEQYF
DNA: TGTGCCAGCATTCCTCAGGGGCTGAGCTCCTACGAGCAGTACTTC
J: TRBJ2-7
V: TRBV5-4
D: NA
size: few

CDR3: CASRVLPTDTEAFF
DNA: TGCGCCAGCAGGGTCCTCCCCACGGACACTGAAGCTTTCTTT
J: TRBJ1-1
V: TRBV5-1
D: NA
size: NA

CDR3: CASDKREREETQYF
DNA: TGTGCCAGCGATAAGCGGGAGCGGGAAGAGACCCAGTACTTC
J: TRBJ2-5
V: TRBV6-1
D: TRBD2
size: few